The 25 T cell receptor beta chains presented below share a single source sample, sequenced in a study of CD8+ T cells in alopecia areata. Noted treatment: oral pan-JAK inhibitor, 5-10 mg twice daily. cDNA serving as the sequencing template came from extracted, reverse transcribed RNA. Sequenced by immunoSEQ multiplex PCR; TCRdb stores in-frame clones only, minus some. In the table there are over 250,000 clones, 60% of which are singletons. Sequences were derived from CD4+ T cells sorted from blood, sampled at roughly week 52, from a patient treated with tofacitinib. The origin of the receptors is a human donor with alopecia areata.

This chain links TRBV4-2 with TRBJ2-1, with TRBD2 matching over 12 bases. V was clipped by 4 bases and J by 2 bases; unmatched bases: 9. From germline, CDR1 is LGHNA and CDR2 YNFKEQ. CDR3 length: 18 residues. The CDR3 coding sequence is TGTGCCAGCAGCCTGACACCACGGACTAGCGGGGCCTACAATGAGCAGTTCTTC. Translated, it gives CASSLTPRTSGAYNEQFF.

This clone was counted between two and nine times. The gene calls are TRBV30 and TRBJ1-5; no reliable D call. Trimming removed 4 bases at V and 6 bases at J, with 10 bases between. Germline values: CDR1 GTSNPN, CDR2 SVGIG (reference sequence). This CDR3 is built from 12 residues. The CDR3 spells CAWIRLGQPQHF. The CDR3 DNA reads as TGTGCCTGGATACGTTTGGGTCAGCCCCAGCATTTT.

The J gene is TRBJ2-7, the V gene TRBV29-1; D is ambiguous. Germline V CDR1 and CDR2: SQVTM, ANQGSEA. CDR3 length: 11 amino acids. Deletions cut 6 bases from V and 6 bases from J, with 12 bases between. The CDR3 spells CSVRTPGEQYF. The CDR3 nucleotides are TGCAGCGTAAGGACCCCGGGCGAGCAGTACTTC.

This clone has just a few counts. The chain has TRBV27 and TRBJ2-1; D might be TRBD1 or TRBD2, each matching 5 bases. Deletions cut 7 bases from V and 7 bases from J, with 20 bases between. Per the germline V gene, CDR1 is MNHEY and CDR2 is SMNVEV (reference sequence). This CDR3 contains 15 residues. The CDR3 region has the DNA TGTGCCAGCACGCGCTTGGGGCCGGGGCGGAATGAGCAGTTCTTC. It codes for CASTRLGPGRNEQFF.

The V and J genes are TRBV7-9 and TRBJ1-2; D remains unclear. The CDR3 is made up of 11 amino acids. From germline, CDR1 is SEHNR and CDR2 FQNEAQ (reference sequence). The germline V and J ends were trimmed by 5 bases and 7 bases, with 8 bases remaining between them. The CDR3 region has the DNA TGTGCCAGCAGCCTGCTGTCTGGCTACACCTTC. Its translation is CASSLLSGYTF.

CDR3 residues: CATSDPGGVGNEKLFF. CDR3 bases: TGTGCCACCAGCGACCCGGGCGGGGTCGGTAATGAAAAACTGTTTTTT. The V and J genes are TRBV15 and TRBJ1-4; D is ambiguous. CDR1 is LNHNV, CDR2 YYDKDF, per germline (reference sequence). Trimming shortened V by 5 bases and J by 4 bases, and 17 bases separated the two germline ends. This CDR3 has 16 residues.

The V and J genes are TRBV7-9 and TRBJ1-2; 8 bases match TRBD1. Trimming removed 6 bases from V and 0 bases from J; junction bases left unmatched: 3. In germline, CDR1 is SEHNR, CDR2 FQNEAQ (reference sequence). There are 14 residues in the CDR3. DNA of the CDR3: TGTGCCAGCAGTGGACAGGGAGCTAACTATGGCTACACCTTC. Its translation: CASSGQGANYGYTF.

J is TRBJ2-2 and V is TRBV30; 9 nucleotides line up with TRBD2. The junction had 4 bases not matched to a gene; V was cut back by 5 bases and J by 3 bases. CDR1 and CDR2 (germline): GTSNPN, SVGIG (reference sequence). The CDR3 consists of 14 residues. CDR3 sequence (DNA): TGTGCCTGGTCGACTAGCGGCCACACCGGGGAGCTGTTTTTT. It encodes CAWSTSGHTGELFF.

This clone was found a few times. The V gene is TRBV2, the J gene TRBJ2-6, with TRBD1 matching over 8 bases. The CDR3 is 13 residues long. Losses at the gene ends were 11 bases for V and 4 bases for J; bases not matched to a gene: 4. CDR1 is SNHLY, CDR2 FYNNEI, per germline. CDR3 in DNA: TGTGCCCGACAGGGGAACGGGGCCAACGTCCTGACTTTC. Its translation: CARQGNGANVLTF.

The rearrangement links TRBV6-5 to TRBJ1-2, with D perhaps matching TRBD1 (5 bases). The V end lost 0 bases, the J end lost 3 bases, and 11 bases lay between the germline ends. Germline V gives CDR1 MNHEY, CDR2 SVGAGI. The CDR3 extends over 15 amino acids. The CDR3 loop reads CASSYSRQNYYGYTF. The DNA for the CDR3 is TGTGCCAGCAGTTACTCGAGACAGAACTACTATGGCTACACCTTC.

This clone turned up a few times. The chain carries TRBV29-1 and TRBJ2-1, with 12 bases aligning to TRBD1. The CDR3 spans 14 residues. With V trimmed by 5 bases and J by 6 bases, 5 bases remained unmatched. Germline V gene lookup returns CDR1 SQVTM and CDR2 ANQGSEA. CDR3 amino acids: CSVKRDRGPNEQFF. CDR3 sequence (DNA): TGCAGCGTTAAGAGGGACAGGGGGCCCAATGAGCAGTTCTTC.

This CDR3 reads CASKGRGANYGYTF. In nucleotides, the CDR3 is TGTGCCAGCAAAGGGAGGGGAGCTAACTATGGCTACACCTTC. V is TRBV27 and J is TRBJ1-2, with D perhaps TRBD1 (5 bases). Germline lookup yields CDR1 MNHEY and CDR2 SMNVEV (reference sequence). The CDR3 runs 14 residues. Trimming pared 7 bases from V and 0 bases from J, leaving 12 bases between.

This clone was counted between two and nine times. The chain employs TRBV7-3 and TRBJ1-1; no clear D. This CDR3 has 13 residues. Looked up from germline, CDR1 is SGHTA and CDR2 is FQGTGA. V was pared by 0 bases and J by 4 bases, with 6 bases between. In DNA form, the CDR3 reads TGTGCCAGCAGCTTAACACAGTCCACTGAAGCTTTCTTT. This sequence encodes CASSLTQSTEAFF.

This clone was counted only a few times. J is TRBJ2-1 and V is TRBV10-3; 8 bases are a match to TRBD2. Germline lookup yields CDR1 ENHRY and CDR2 SYGVKD. J was trimmed by 7 bases and V by 6 bases; bases with no gene match: 11. The CDR3 is 15 residues long. The CDR3 sequence: CAISPSSGPVNEQFF. The CDR3 DNA sequence: TGTGCCATCAGCCCCTCTAGCGGGCCCGTAAATGAGCAGTTCTTC.

This clone was detected a few times. The V and J genes are TRBV9 and TRBJ1-2, with 8 bases fitting TRBD1. Germline V CDR1 and CDR2: SGDLS, YYNGEE. This CDR3 is 15 amino acids long. The junction had 4 bases not matched to a gene; V was cut back by 3 bases and J by 0 bases. CDR3 loop: CASSGQGFPNYGYTF. CDR3 nucleotide sequence: TGTGCCAGCAGCGGACAGGGGTTCCCTAACTATGGCTACACCTTC.

This clone was counted only a few times. The sample has other DNA sequences that encode this CDR3 too. This chain connects TRBV9 to TRBJ2-7; TRBD1 aligns across 8 bases. Germline lookup yields CDR1 SGDLS and CDR2 YYNGEE. The junction had 1 base not matched to a gene; V was cut back by 0 bases and J by 2 bases. This CDR3 is built from 14 residues. As DNA, the CDR3 is TGTGCCAGCAGCGTAGGGACAGGGACCTACGAGCAGTACTTC. Translated: CASSVGTGTYEQYF.

This chain connects TRBV29-1 to TRBJ1-1; D remains unclear. This CDR3 is built from 11 residues. Germline V gene data show CDR1 as SQVTM and CDR2 as ANQGSEA. V was shortened by 7 bases and J by 8 bases, with 14 bases between the two germline ends. The CDR3 here is CSASDGGEAFF. The CDR3 DNA reads as TGCAGCGCCTCGGACGGAGGAGAAGCTTTCTTT.

V usage is TRBV29-1 and J usage is TRBJ1-1; D is ambiguous. This CDR3 spans 13 amino acids. CDR1 is SQVTM and CDR2 is ANQGSEA in the germline V gene. With 6 bases removed from V and 0 bases from J, the gap between germline ends came to 11 bases. The CDR3 here is CSVETTMNTEAFF. The CDR3 DNA sequence: TGCAGCGTCGAAACAACCATGAACACTGAAGCTTTCTTT.

This clone was found a few times. V gene TRBV10-3 combines with J gene TRBJ2-7; D may be TRBD1 or TRBD2 (5 bases each). From germline, CDR1 is ENHRY and CDR2 SYGVKD. The CDR3 extends over 14 amino acids. Trimming took off 4 bases at V and 0 bases at J, with 10 bases between the two ends. The CDR3 nucleotides are TGTGCCATCAGTGCCCGGGACCCCTCCTACGAGCAGTACTTC. Translated: CAISARDPSYEQYF.

This clone was seen a few times. This sample also contains other DNA sequences that code for the same CDR3. This chain connects TRBV29-1 to TRBJ1-4; 8 nucleotides align to TRBD1. The CDR3 totals 12 residues. V lost 7 bases and J lost 8; bases outside the gene matches: 6. CDR1 and CDR2 (germline): SQVTM, ANQGSEA. CDR3 protein: CSAGTGDEKLFF. CDR3 DNA sequence: TGCAGCGCCGGGACAGGAGACGAAAAACTGTTTTTT.

This chain connects TRBV30 to TRBJ1-2; 9 nucleotides align to TRBD1. With 1 base clipped from V and 7 bases from J, the junction kept 4 bases outside the gene matches. The CDR3 contains 13 residues. Per germline, CDR1 GTSNPN and CDR2 SVGIG (reference sequence). In DNA form, the CDR3 reads TGTGCCTGGAGTGAGGACAGGGGTTTTGGCTACACCTTC. It is translated as CAWSEDRGFGYTF.

This clone was seen only a few times. The rearrangement joins TRBV25-1 to TRBJ1-2, with 12 bases fitting TRBD1. V lost 1 base and J lost 3; bases outside the gene matches: 3. Germline V gives CDR1 MGHDK, CDR2 SYGVNS. This CDR3 has 16 amino acids. CDR3 in DNA: TGTGCCAGCAGTGAATGGGGACAGGGGGCAGACTATGGCTACACCTTC. Its translation: CASSEWGQGADYGYTF.

The chain combines TRBV29-1 with TRBJ2-5; D unresolved. Trimming cost V 4 bases and J 2 bases, with 14 bases left between them. The germline CDR1 and CDR2 sequences are SQVTM and ANQGSEA. CDR3 length: 14 amino acids. CDR3 loop: CSVGHPTQQETQYF. As DNA, the CDR3 is TGCAGCGTTGGGCACCCGACCCAGCAAGAGACCCAGTACTTC. Supplemented by reference TRBV29-1 and TRBJ2-5, the full variable domain reads SAVISQKPSRDICQRGTSLTIQCQVDSQVTMMFWYRQQPGQSLTLIATANQGSEATYESGFVIDKFPISRPNLTFSTLTVSNMSPEDSSIYLCSVGHPTQQETQYFGPGTRLLVL.

V and J are TRBV27 and TRBJ1-1; TRBD1 agrees at 10 bases. Germline CDR1 reads MNHEY; CDR2 reads SMNVEV (reference sequence). Unmatched junction bases numbered 5, after V lost 5 bases and J lost 2 bases. The CDR3 loop spans 15 amino acids. The CDR3 region has the DNA TGTGCCAGCAGTGACCGGGACAGGGGTAACACTGAAGCTTTCTTT. This codes for CASSDRDRGNTEAFF.

The rearrangement joins TRBV4-2 to TRBJ1-5, with TRBD1 as a possible D gene (6 bases). Germline V CDR1 and CDR2: LGHNA, YNFKEQ. Trimming cost V 0 bases and J 4 bases, with 13 bases left between them. The CDR3 consists of 16 residues. CDR3 coding DNA: TGTGCCAGCAGCCAAGATACAGGGCCTGCAAATCAGCCCCAGCATTTT. Protein sequence: CASSQDTGPANQPQHF.